These 10 T cell receptor beta chains were all obtained from the same sample, sequenced in a study of T cell changes during pregnancy in multiple sclerosis. Here immunoSEQ multiplex PCR was the method, and the copy in TCRdb shows in-frame clones only, minus some. The sample has around 60,000 clones; approximately 94% are singletons. This specimen consisted of CD8+ T cells from peripheral blood mononuclear cells, obtained in the third trimester of pregnancy. The receptors originated from a female donor with multiple sclerosis, enrolled in a pregnancy study.

CDR3 DNA sequence: TGTGCCAGCAGCCCACTAGCGGGGTTACTCAGCTCCTACAATGAGCAGTTCTTC. Its translation: CASSPLAGLLSSYNEQFF. The rearrangement uses TRBV6-4 and TRBJ2-1; 10 positions agree with TRBD2. The CDR3 contains 18 residues. Germline CDR1 and CDR2: MRHNA and SNTAGT. V was clipped by 6 bases and J by 0 bases; unmatched bases: 11.

The chain combines TRBV7-9 with TRBJ1-5; no reliable D call. The CDR3 sequence is 14 residues long. Deletions cut 1 base from V and 4 bases from J, with 8 bases between. Germline V CDR1 and CDR2: SEHNR, FQNEAQ (reference sequence). Written as DNA, the CDR3 is TGTGCCAGCAGCTTAGTGGGCAGTAATCAGCCCCAGCATTTT. Encoded protein: CASSLVGSNQPQHF.

The rearrangement links TRBV27 to TRBJ2-5; D ambiguous. The DNA end favors TRBJ2-7, so the J call may be wrong. The CDR3 sequence is 13 residues long. In germline, CDR1 is MNHEY, CDR2 SMNVEV (reference sequence). CDR3 DNA: TGTGCCAGCAGTTTATCCCTATTTTACGAGCAGTACTTC. Translation gives CASSLSLFYEQYF.

V and J are TRBV4-1 and TRBJ2-7, with 7 bases aligning to TRBD2. Germline CDR1 reads MGHRA; CDR2 reads YSYEKL. The V segment lost 3 bases and the J segment 3 bases; nucleotides outside the gene matches: 14. CDR3 size: 17 residues. This CDR3 is CASSQYEGGPFYYEQYF. For the CDR3, the DNA is TGCGCCAGCAGCCAGTATGAGGGAGGGCCTTTTTACTACGAGCAGTACTTC.

The gene calls are TRBV2 and TRBJ1-4, with D perhaps matching TRBD1 (5 bases). Trimming removed 2 bases from V and 8 bases from J, with 15 bases in between. The CDR3 sequence is 15 residues long. In germline, CDR1 is SNHLY, CDR2 FYNNEI. This CDR3 is CASSEIGREDEKLFF. For the CDR3, the DNA is TGTGCCAGCAGTGAAATCGGCAGGGAAGACGAAAAACTGTTTTTT. Full variable domain (rest looked up from reference TRBV2 and TRBJ1-4): EPEVTQTPSHQVTQMGQEVILRCVPISNHLYFYWYRQILGQKVEFLVSFYNNEISEKSEIFDDQFSVERPDGSNFTLKIRSTKLEDSAMYFCASSEIGREDEKLFFGSGTQLSVL.

The V gene is TRBV28, the J gene TRBJ2-1, with TRBD2 matching 9 bases. V shed 3 bases, J shed 6 bases, and the junction held 6 bases outside the gene matches. The germline CDR1 and CDR2 sequences are MDHEN and SYDVKM. The CDR3 consists of 15 residues. In nucleotides, the CDR3 is TGTGCCAGCAGTTTTACGCGGGAGGGCCGCAATGAGCAGTTCTTC. Residues: CASSFTREGRNEQFF.

The V gene is TRBV5-1, the J gene TRBJ2-1; 8 bases match TRBD2. Per germline, CDR1 SGHRS and CDR2 YFSETQ. Trimming cost V 6 bases and J 5 bases; bases outside gene matches: 10. The CDR3 length is 15 residues. CDR3 bases: TGCGCCAGCACACCGGGAGGGCCGTGGGACAATGAGCAGTTCTTC. Translation: CASTPGGPWDNEQFF.

The chain employs TRBV13 and TRBJ2-7; 12 positions agree with TRBD1. Germline-derived CDR1 and CDR2 are PRHDT and FYEKMQ (reference sequence). The CDR3 totals 16 residues. V gave up 4 bases and J gave up 7 bases; unmatched junction bases: 11. CDR3 loop: CASSYDGTGGDLEQYF. CDR3 bases: TGTGCCAGCAGCTATGACGGGACAGGGGGCGATTTGGAGCAGTACTTC.

Only one count was recorded for this clone. The rearrangement uses TRBV10-2 and TRBJ2-1, with 10 bases that match TRBD2. Looked up from germline, CDR1 is WSHSY and CDR2 is SAAADI. The ends lost 3 bases at V and 6 bases at J; junction bases unmatched: 2. The CDR3 consists of 14 residues. CDR3 residues: CASSELAGINEQFF. DNA for the CDR3: TGCGCCAGCAGTGAACTAGCGGGAATCAATGAGCAGTTCTTC.

This clone was detected only once. V gene TRBV6-5 combines with J gene TRBJ1-4; 9 bases agree with TRBD1. Germline values: CDR1 MNHEY, CDR2 SVGAGI. The CDR3 has 14 amino acids. V dropped 2 bases and J dropped 5; count of bases not matched to a gene: 0. CDR3 residues: CASSYDRGNEKLFF. Written as DNA, the CDR3 is TGTGCCAGCAGTTACGACAGGGGGAATGAAAAACTGTTTTTT.